This is a list of T cell receptor beta chains from one sample in a study of blood T cell repertoires in COVID-19. Here immunoSEQ multiplex PCR was the method, and the copy in TCRdb shows in-frame clones only, minus some. The sample has about 670,000 clones; about nine tenths are singletons. The sequenced material came from peripheral blood. These receptors originate from a woman aged 18 to 35 with acute or convalescent COVID-19. Both conserved end residues are part of each CDR3. D genes are given only for firm matches. Some rows have no size entry. The others give once, few or many, or a class for an expanded clone.

TRBD1 TRBJ1-2 - TRBV29-1 CSVTGQGDYGYTF TGCAGCGTTACGGGACAGGGGGACTATGGCTACACCTTC
TRBD1 TRBJ2-7 - TRBV2 CASSPREGTGDSYEQYF TGTGCCAGCAGTCCTCGAGAGGGGACAGGGGATTCCTACGAGCAGTACTTC
- TRBJ2-1 - TRBV9 CASSVDGGHNEQFF TGTGCCAGCAGCGTAGACGGGGGGCACAATGAGCAGTTCTTC
- TRBJ1-1 - TRBV7-2 CASSLSYASTEAFF TGTGCCAGCAGCTTATCGTATGCCAGCACTGAAGCTTTCTTT
- TRBJ1-3 - TRBV12-5 CASGRLNTIYF TGTGCTAGTGGTCGACTAAACACCATATATTTT
- TRBJ1-1 - TRBV10-3 CAISEPPQNTEAFF TGTGCCATCAGTGAGCCCCCACAAAACACTGAAGCTTTCTTT
TRBD1 TRBJ1-1 - TRBV4-3 CASSQDLTGMNTEAFF TGCGCCAGCAGCCAAGATCTGACAGGGATGAACACTGAAGCTTTCTTT
- TRBJ2-3 - TRBV11-1 CASSLPGDTQYF TGTGCCAGCAGCTTGCCGGGGGATACGCAGTATTTT
TRBD1 TRBJ1-1 few TRBV18 CASSPQDRETEAFF TGTGCCAGCTCACCCCAAGACAGGGAGACTGAAGCTTTCTTT
- TRBJ2-2 once TRBV11-2 CASSTRTPTNTGELFF TGTGCCAGCAGCACCCGGACACCCACGAACACCGGGGAGCTGTTTTTT
- TRBJ2-7 - TRBV7-2 CASRPQWPDSYEQYF TGTGCCAGCAGACCGCAGTGGCCTGATTCCTACGAGCAGTACTTC
- TRBJ2-3 - TRBV24-1 CATKPQTGLTQYF TGTGCCACCAAACCCCAAACAGGGTTGACGCAGTATTTT
TRBD2 TRBJ2-1 - TRBV4-2 CASNIAGGRNEQFF TGTGCCAGTAACATAGCGGGGGGGCGAAATGAGCAGTTCTTC
- TRBJ2-7 - TRBV5-1 CASSLQGSSEQYF TGCGCCAGCAGCTTGCAGGGGTCGAGCGAGCAGTACTTC
- TRBJ2-1 - TRBV7-3 CASSLVRGNHEQFF TGTGCCAGCAGCCTCGTAAGGGGGAACCATGAGCAGTTCTTC
- TRBJ1-6 - TRBV2 CASRAYQGWNSPLHF TGTGCCAGCAGGGCATACCAGGGGTGGAATTCACCCCTCCACTTT
TRBD2 TRBJ2-7 - TRBV10-3 CAISGTSGGQSSYEQYF TGTGCCATCAGTGGGACTAGCGGGGGGCAAAGCTCCTACGAGCAGTACTTC
- TRBJ1-1 - TRBV25-1 CASSDSRITYMNTEAFF TGTGCCAGCAGTGATTCGAGGATAACTTACATGAACACTGAAGCTTTCTTT
- TRBJ1-1 - TRBV9 CASSPGIAFEAFF TGTGCCAGCAGCCCGGGGATAGCGTTCGAAGCTTTCTTT
TRBD2 TRBJ2-3 - TRBV4-1 CASSQDELALPDTQYF TGCGCCAGCAGCCAAGATGAACTAGCGCTACCAGATACGCAGTATTTT
- TRBJ2-1 - TRBV24-1 CATSDLGGGGEQFF TGTGCCACCAGTGATTTGGGAGGGGGCGGTGAGCAGTTCTTC
- TRBJ1-2 - TRBV7-2 CASSLGQPPNYGYTF TGTGCCAGCAGCTTAGGACAGCCTCCTAACTATGGCTACACCTTC
- TRBJ2-3 once TRBV25-1 CASTSGISTDTQYF TGTGCCAGCACAAGCGGCATTAGCACAGATACGCAGTATTTT
TRBD1 TRBJ1-4 - TRBV2 CASNWEPPPTGTFDEKLFF TGTGCCAGCAACTGGGAACCCCCCCCGACAGGGACGTTCGATGAAAAACTGTTTTTT
- TRBJ2-3 - TRBV28 CASSSDVEGTDTQYF TGTGCCAGCAGTTCAGATGTTGAGGGCACAGATACGCAGTATTTT
TRBD1 TRBJ1-1 few TRBV3-1/TRBV3-2 CASSFTAPGGLAFF TGTGCCAGCAGCTTCACGGCCCCAGGGGGCTTAGCTTTCTTT
TRBD2 TRBJ2-1 - TRBV11-2 CASRSGLAGVSSYNEQFF TGTGCCAGCAGGTCGGGACTAGCGGGGGTCAGCTCCTACAATGAGCAGTTCTTC
TRBD1 TRBJ2-1 - TRBV25-1 CASSDPGQGYEQFF TGTGCCAGCAGTGACCCGGGACAGGGCTATGAGCAGTTCTTC
- TRBJ2-3 - TRBV5-4 CASSSRGDTQYF TGTGCCAGCAGCTCCAGAGGAGATACGCAGTATTTT
TRBD2 TRBJ2-1 - TRBV6-5 CASTTGTSGGNEQFF TGTGCCAGCACCACCGGGACTAGCGGGGGGAATGAGCAGTTCTTC
- TRBJ1-1 once TRBV30 CAWRATVHEAFF TGTGCCTGGAGGGCAACAGTGCATGAAGCTTTCTTT
TRBD1 TRBJ1-1 - TRBV27 CASSFDRGTEAFF TGTGCCAGCAGTTTCGACAGGGGGACTGAAGCTTTCTTT
- TRBJ1-3 - TRBV30 CAWSYPEFSGNTIYF TGTGCCTGGAGTTACCCGGAGTTCTCTGGAAACACCATATATTTT
TRBD1 TRBJ1-2 once TRBV5-4 CASTVGGGQGGYGYTF TGTGCCAGCACCGTGGGGGGAGGACAGGGCGGCTATGGCTACACCTTC
- TRBJ1-1 - TRBV29-1 CSVRGGSLGLNTEAFF TGCAGCGTCCGGGGGGGGTCCTTGGGATTGAACACTGAAGCTTTCTTT
TRBD2 TRBJ2-7 once TRBV6-4 CASSGTSGGSEQYF TGTGCCAGCAGTGGGACTAGCGGGGGCTCCGAGCAGTACTTC
- TRBJ2-7 - TRBV7-2 CASSSGQVAAYEQYF TGTGCCAGCAGCTCGGGACAAGTGGCGGCCTACGAGCAGTACTTC
- TRBJ1-4 - TRBV9 CASSVVPWEGWEKLFF TGTGCCAGCAGCGTAGTACCCTGGGAGGGATGGGAAAAACTGTTTTTT
- TRBJ1-3 - TRBV25-1 CASSEVRGNTIYF TGTGCCAGCAGTGAAGTACGGGGAAACACCATATATTTT
TRBD1 TRBJ1-1 - TRBV28 CASSPTGGTEAFF TGTGCCAGCAGCCCGACAGGGGGCACTGAAGCTTTCTTT